These 32 T cell receptor beta chains originate from one sample sequenced in a study of blood T cell repertoires in COVID-19. Generated by immunoSEQ multiplex PCR, the TCRdb table keeps only in-frame clones and is missing some. This table holds 120,000 or so clones, around nine tenths found once. Source material: peripheral blood. The receptors originated from a woman at least 80 years old with acute or convalescent COVID-19.

This clone occurred once. The chain uses TRBV5-4 and TRBJ2-1, with 8 bases aligning to TRBD1. This CDR3 spans 13 amino acids. CDR1 and CDR2 from the germline V gene are SGHNT and YYREEE (reference sequence). Unmatched junction bases numbered 5, after V lost 4 bases and J lost 8 bases. The CDR3 coding sequence is TGTGCCAGCAGCAATACAGGGGGATATGAGCAGTTCTTC. It is translated as CASSNTGGYEQFF. The full variable domain, in which reference TRBV5-4 and TRBJ2-1 provide the parts outside the CDR3, is ETGVTQSPTHLIKTRGQQVTLRCSSQSGHNTVSWYQQALGQGPQFIFQYYREEENGRGNFPPRFSGLQFPNYSSELNVNALELDDSALYLCASSNTGGYEQFFGPGTRLTVL.

The rearrangement joins TRBV7-6 to TRBJ2-7; 9 nucleotides match TRBD2. Germline CDR1 reads SGHVS; CDR2 reads FNYEAQ. This CDR3 spans 15 amino acids. J was trimmed by 0 bases and V by 0 bases; bases with no gene match: 0. CDR3 sequence (DNA): TGTGCCAGCAGCTTAGCTAGCGGGGGCTCCTACGAGCAGTACTTC. Translated: CASSLASGGSYEQYF.

The chain joins TRBV6-5 to TRBJ1-1, with 9 positions matching TRBD1. There are 14 residues in the CDR3. Losses at the gene ends were 6 bases for V and 3 bases for J; bases not matched to a gene: 5. Looked up from germline, CDR1 is MNHEY and CDR2 is SVGAGI. The CDR3, as DNA: TGTGCCAGCAGCCAAGACAGGGGGGACACTGAAGCTTTCTTT. Protein sequence: CASSQDRGDTEAFF.

V gene TRBV4-2 combines with J gene TRBJ1-6; 9 positions agree with TRBD1. V was pared by 3 bases and J by 7 bases, with 10 bases of the junction left unmatched. Germline CDR1 LGHNA, CDR2 YNFKEQ. The CDR3 extends over 17 amino acids. The CDR3 nucleotides read TGTGCCAGCAGCCACGATCGGACAGGGGAAGGGAATTCACCCCTCCACTTT. Translated: CASSHDRTGEGNSPLHF.

This chain joins TRBV5-1 and TRBJ1-6; 7 nucleotides match TRBD1. V was pared by 0 bases and J by 7 bases, with 7 bases of the junction left unmatched. Per germline, CDR1 SGHRS and CDR2 YFSETQ. This CDR3 region has 16 residues. This CDR3 reads CASSLGQGDSNSPLHF. CDR3 bases: TGCGCCAGCAGCTTGGGCCAGGGGGACTCAAATTCACCCCTCCACTTT.

CDR3 sequence reads: CASSLQVTGETQYF. For the CDR3, the DNA is TGTGCCAGCAGTCTACAGGTTACCGGAGAGACCCAGTACTTC. J is TRBJ2-5 and V is TRBV6-5, with a possible D match to TRBD1 (5 bases). Per the germline V gene, CDR1 is MNHEY and CDR2 is SVGAGI. The CDR3 is made up of 14 amino acids. Trimming left V 5 bases short and J 4 bases short, with 14 bases between.

CDR3 DNA sequence: TGTGCCAGCAGTTTACAGGGGGAAAAACTGTTTTTT. Protein: CASSLQGEKLFF. This sequence joins TRBV28 and TRBJ1-4, with D perhaps TRBD1 (6 bases). This CDR3 is 12 amino acids long. Trimming cost V 2 bases and J 8 bases, with 6 bases left between them. Germline lookup yields CDR1 MDHEN and CDR2 SYDVKM.

This rearrangement joins TRBV5-4 to TRBJ2-7; D is undetermined. Between the trimmed V and J ends, which lost 3 bases and 3 bases, there was a span of 10 bases. Germline loops: CDR1 SGHNT, CDR2 YYREEE (reference sequence). The CDR3 has 13 residues. The CDR3 DNA sequence: TGTGCCAGCAGCTCCGGTCTGAGCTACGAGCAGTACTTC. This translates into CASSSGLSYEQYF.

This clone has only one observation. The chain couples TRBV5-1 to TRBJ1-1, with D perhaps TRBD1 (5 bases). The germline V gene has CDR1 SGHRS and CDR2 YFSETQ. V lost 4 bases, J lost 4 bases, and 14 bases lay in between. The CDR3 sequence is 14 residues long. In nucleotides, the CDR3 is TGCGCCAGCAGCCTAGACGGCAGGGTCACTGAAGCTTTCTTT. It encodes CASSLDGRVTEAFF.

The chain combines TRBV6-2 or TRBV6-3 with TRBJ2-2, with TRBD2 identical over 9 bases. The CDR3 sequence is 19 residues long. Trimming took 5 bases from V and 2 from J; bases not matched to a gene: 15. Germline V gene sequence: CDR1 MNHEY, CDR2 SVGEGT. This chain's CDR3 is CASSPIPGLAPRNTGELFF. The DNA for the CDR3 is TGTGCCAGCAGTCCGATTCCGGGACTAGCCCCTCGAAACACCGGGGAGCTGTTTTTT.

This clone was seen once. The chain links TRBV2 to TRBJ2-1; TRBD2 matches at 8 bases. Germline V CDR1 and CDR2: SNHLY, FYNNEI. J gave up 5 bases and V 3 bases, and 9 bases lay outside the gene matches. The CDR3 runs 16 residues. CDR3 amino acids: CASSDVSGVIDNEQFF. The CDR3 nucleotides are TGTGCCAGCAGTGATGTTAGCGGGGTTATCGACAATGAGCAGTTCTTC.

This clone was counted a single time. The genes are TRBV7-9 and TRBJ1-6, with D unclear. The germline gives CDR1 SEHNR, CDR2 FQNEAQ (reference sequence). The CDR3 length is 19 residues. V was clipped by 5 bases and J by 0 bases, with 20 bases between them. CDR3 sequence reads: CASSLRNRVKSSYNSPLHF. The CDR3 DNA reads TGTGCCAGCAGCCTTAGGAACCGGGTCAAAAGCTCCTATAATTCACCCCTCCACTTT.

The chain joins TRBV10-3 to TRBJ1-6; tentatively, D is TRBD1 (6 bases). Trimming pared 8 bases from V and 10 bases from J, leaving 15 bases between. CDR1 ENHRY and CDR2 SYGVKD come from the germline V gene. The CDR3 totals 13 residues. The CDR3 spells CAIGRTVGSPLHF. CDR3 in DNA: TGTGCCATCGGCCGGACAGTGGGGTCACCCCTCCACTTT.

The V and J genes are TRBV20-1 and TRBJ2-7; D might be TRBD2 (5 bases). Trimming removed 3 bases from V and 5 bases from J, with 11 bases in between. Germline assignment: CDR1 DFQATT and CDR2 SNEGSKA (reference sequence). This CDR3 region has 12 residues. The CDR3 here is CSASSFSDEQYF. CDR3 DNA sequence: TGCAGTGCTAGTTCCTTTAGCGACGAGCAGTACTTC.

The V and J genes are TRBV19 and TRBJ1-5; D is uncertain. The germline V gene encodes CDR1 LNHDA and CDR2 SQIVND (reference sequence). CDR3 length equals 18 residues. V dropped 3 bases and J dropped 2 bases, with 20 bases sitting between them. The CDR3 DNA reads TGTGCCAGTAGTATTTCGGTTCCGGGAAGCGCGCGCAATCAGCCCCAGCATTTT. Protein sequence: CASSISVPGSARNQPQHF.

This clone was counted once. This sequence joins TRBV19 and TRBJ1-2, with TRBD1 matching 7 bases. The CDR3 is 13 amino acids. The germline V gene has CDR1 LNHDA and CDR2 SQIVND (reference sequence). With 4 bases clipped from V and 7 bases from J, the junction kept 6 bases outside the gene matches. In DNA, the CDR3 is TGTGCCAGTAGTAACAGGGGTTTCGGTGGCTACACCTTC. It translates to CASSNRGFGGYTF.

This clone was counted once. The J gene is TRBJ1-1, the V gene TRBV7-9; TRBD1 agrees at 7 bases. Germline assignment: CDR1 SEHNR and CDR2 FQNEAQ (reference sequence). The CDR3 consists of 15 residues. V lost 0 bases and J lost 3; bases outside the gene matches: 4. CDR3 loop: CASSLAWDRDTEAFF. The CDR3 DNA is TGTGCCAGCAGCTTAGCATGGGACAGAGACACTGAAGCTTTCTTT.

This clone was seen only once. The rearrangement uses TRBV5-1 and TRBJ2-5, with TRBD2 matching over 10 bases. V dropped 0 bases and J dropped 4; count of bases not matched to a gene: 0. This CDR3 has 14 amino acids. Germline CDR1 and CDR2: SGHRS and YFSETQ. CDR3 protein: CASSLASGGETQYF. CDR3 sequence (DNA): TGCGCCAGCAGCTTGGCTAGCGGGGGAGAGACCCAGTACTTC. The entire variable domain, with the rest obtained from reference TRBV5-1 and TRBJ2-5, is as follows: KAGVTQTPRYLIKTRGQQVTLSCSPISGHRSVSWYQQTPGQGLQFLFEYFSETQRNKGNFPGRFSGRQFSNSRSEMNVSTLELGDSALYLCASSLASGGETQYFGPGTRLLVL.

V usage is TRBV4-3 and J usage is TRBJ1-1; 8 positions agree with TRBD1. V shed 1 base and J 5 bases; nucleotides not matched to a gene: 6. Germline V gene sequence: CDR1 LGHNA, CDR2 YSLEER. The CDR3 totals 15 residues. The CDR3, as DNA: TGCGCCAGCAGCCAAGCGCCGCAGGGGGCGACTGAAGCTTTCTTT. Amino acid sequence: CASSQAPQGATEAFF.

This clone was observed a single time. The V gene is TRBV7-6, the J gene TRBJ1-5, with 8 bases matching TRBD1. Per germline, CDR1 SGHVS and CDR2 FNYEAQ. After removal of 1 base from V and 2 bases from J, the junction contained 4 bases not matched to a gene. CDR3 size: 16 residues. The CDR3 loop is CASSLEQGGGNQPQHF. The CDR3 bases are TGTGCCAGCAGCTTAGAACAGGGGGGGGGCAATCAGCCCCAGCATTTT.

The chain links TRBV7-9 to TRBJ2-1; weak D call: TRBD1 (6 bases). Germline CDR1 reads SEHNR; CDR2 reads FQNEAQ (reference sequence). The CDR3 consists of 15 residues. The V gene lost 3 bases and the J gene lost 3 bases, with 12 bases spanning the gap. CDR3 coding DNA: TGTGCCAGCAGCTTGGACGTCAGGGGCTACAATGAGCAGTTCTTC. This encodes CASSLDVRGYNEQFF.

The rearrangement joins TRBV19 to TRBJ1-2, with 7 bases matching TRBD1. V was pared by 4 bases and J by 8 bases, with 10 bases of the junction left unmatched. The CDR3 is 14 residues long. The V gene's germline CDR1 is LNHDA and CDR2 SQIVND (reference sequence). CDR3 amino acids: CASSTGGQASGYTF. Written as DNA, the CDR3 is TGTGCCAGTAGTACCGGAGGACAGGCCAGCGGCTACACCTTC.

V and J are TRBV12-3 or TRBV12-4 and TRBJ2-7; weak D call: TRBD1 (6 bases). V dropped 6 bases and J dropped 3 bases, with 12 bases sitting between them. CDR3 size: 13 residues. DNA for the CDR3: TGTGCCAGCAGCCGAACAGGGAACTACGAGCAGTACTTC. Translating gives CASSRTGNYEQYF.

This chain joins TRBV27 and TRBJ1-1, with D perhaps matching TRBD1 (6 bases). The germline V gene has CDR1 MNHEY and CDR2 SMNVEV (reference sequence). The CDR3 is 13 amino acids. V was trimmed by 6 bases and J by 3 bases, leaving 11 bases between them. For the CDR3, the DNA is TGTGCCAGCAGCCTAAACAGGGACACTGAAGCTTTCTTT. Translated, it gives CASSLNRDTEAFF.

The CDR3, as DNA: TGCGCCAGCAGCCGACCGGGACAACCAGATACGCAGTATTTT. It yields the protein CASSRPGQPDTQYF. This chain connects TRBV5-1 to TRBJ2-3; D may be TRBD1 (6 bases). There are 14 residues in the CDR3. Trimming left V 4 bases short and J 4 bases short, with 13 bases between. CDR1 is SGHRS and CDR2 is YFSETQ in the germline V gene. Full variable domain (remainder filled in from reference TRBV5-1 and TRBJ2-3): KAGVTQTPRYLIKTRGQQVTLSCSPISGHRSVSWYQQTPGQGLQFLFEYFSETQRNKGNFPGRFSGRQFSNSRSEMNVSTLELGDSALYLCASSRPGQPDTQYFGPGTRLTVL.

This clone came up a few times. This sequence joins TRBV2 and TRBJ1-2; D gene uncertain. The CDR3 runs 13 residues. V was clipped by 8 bases and J by 4 bases, with 14 bases between them. From germline, CDR1 is SNHLY and CDR2 FYNNEI. This chain's CDR3 is CASSEGRSYGYTF. CDR3 DNA: TGTGCCAGCTCGGAGGGTAGGTCCTATGGCTACACCTTC.

V and J are TRBV4-2 and TRBJ2-1, with 9 bases lining up with TRBD2. Losses at the gene ends were 0 bases for V and 7 bases for J; bases not matched to a gene: 10. The CDR3 contains 17 residues. CDR1 is LGHNA, CDR2 YNFKEQ, per germline. Here the CDR3 DNA reads TGTGCCAGCAGCCAAGATTCGGTAGCGGGAGCTCGTAATGAGCAGTTCTTC. It translates to CASSQDSVAGARNEQFF.

This clone was observed a few times. The chain has TRBV6-6 and TRBJ1-3; D is unclear. The V and J ends lost 0 bases and 2 bases respectively, with 11 bases between them. Germline V CDR1 and CDR2: MNHNY, SVGAGI (reference sequence). CDR3 length equals 16 residues. The CDR3 DNA reads TGTGCCAGCAGTTACTCTGTGCAGGCTACTGGAAACACCATATATTTT. It is translated as CASSYSVQATGNTIYF.

This clone was found once. This rearrangement joins TRBV5-1 to TRBJ1-4; no clear D. CDR1 is SGHRS and CDR2 is YFSETQ in the germline V gene. The V and J ends lost 3 bases and 8 bases respectively, with 11 bases between them. The CDR3 covers 13 residues. This CDR3 reads CASSSEVREKLFF. The CDR3 DNA reads as TGCGCCAGCAGCTCAGAGGTGCGAGAAAAACTGTTTTTT.

This clone was seen a single time. This CDR3 is CASSLRRYTEAFF. The CDR3 DNA is TGTGCCAGCAGTTTACGGCGGTACACTGAAGCTTTCTTT. The chain couples TRBV12-3 or TRBV12-4 to TRBJ1-1; no clear D gene. The CDR3 totals 13 residues. Deletions cut 2 bases from V and 3 bases from J, with 7 bases between.

The V and J genes are TRBV2 and TRBJ2-6, with 8 bases identical to TRBD1. Germline lookup yields CDR1 SNHLY and CDR2 FYNNEI. V shed 5 bases, J shed 4 bases, and the junction held 4 bases outside the gene matches. The length of the CDR3 is 15 residues. This CDR3 is CASSKGQVGANVLTF. CDR3 bases: TGTGCCAGCAGTAAGGGACAGGTGGGGGCCAACGTCCTGACTTTC.

The J gene is TRBJ1-5, the V gene TRBV2; TRBD1 agrees at 8 bases. Germline values: CDR1 SNHLY, CDR2 FYNNEI. There are 15 residues in the CDR3. V dropped 3 bases and J dropped 7; count of bases not matched to a gene: 8. The CDR3 here is CASSDGTGIGQPQHF. The CDR3 bases are TGTGCCAGCAGTGACGGGACAGGAATCGGGCAGCCCCAGCATTTT.